This T cell receptor beta chain originates from a study of OX40 agonist ivuxolimab in advanced cancers. Sequencing used immunoSEQ multiplex PCR; TCRdb keeps in-frame clones, though not all of them. The sample comprises roughly 80,000 clones, around nine tenths of which are singletons, and around 0.31% rests with the top ten. Study results and limitations: Among some nonresponders, normalized T-cell clonal expansion was also low. On average, CD8+ T cells showed a greater number of expanded clones than CD4+.

Germline V gene data show CDR1 as MNHEY and CDR2 as SVGAGI. CDR3 length: 14 residues. The V gene lost 11 bases and the J gene lost 5 bases, with 22 bases spanning the gap. Remarks on this clone: Its antigen is currently unknown.

The genes are TRBV6-5 and TRBJ2-7; weak D call: TRBD2 (6 bases). The source is an adult with an advanced solid tumor such as melanoma, head and neck, liver or kidney cancer. Sample: CD4+ or CD8+ T cells sorted from blood, taken in a trial of the OX40 agonist ivuxolimab. The CDR3 region has the DNA TGTGCCCCGACCGGGACTTCCCCGTCCAACGAGCAGTACTTC. Residues: CAPTGTSPSNEQYF.